This entry concerns a single T cell receptor (beta chain). The sample holds one count of this clone. What antigen it recognizes has not been identified. No qualities accompany the bases; no much larger clone lies one base away. This record comes from a study of blood T cell repertoires in COVID-19 (dated by TCRdb to the early 2020s). A note on the overall study: Samples from collaborators originated in the United States, Italy and Spain and spanned both the acute and convalescent phases of COVID-19. The material from the prospective study consisted of cDNA or gDNA derived from T cells, B-cell-depleted T cells, or PBMCs. Deeply sampled blood TCRbeta repertoires from subjects exposed to, actively infected with, or recovered from COVID-19 were included in the dataset. A freely available public database, intended as a resource for researchers studying the immune response to SARS-CoV-2, is where the repertoires were released. Samples were obtained from the ongoing ImmuneRACE study (first 160 participants) and from about 1,300 subjects provided by 6 global collaborators. Nearly every sample came with metadata listing a de-identified subject ID, COVID-19 status, age in years and sex. HLA class I and class II types, where available, came from metadata supplied by the sample provider rather than from assay-based typing.

The paper's findings and limits, for the study overall: Clinical and demographic metadata were provided uncurated, with the amount varying by source and participant.

Each collaborating institution followed its own protocols to collect whole blood in K2EDTA tubes. For TCRbeta analysis, collaborators shipped samples as frozen whole blood, isolated PBMCs, or DNA extracted from either of those sample types. TCRbeta CDR3 regions were amplified from genomic DNA by means of the immunoSEQ Assay, a bias-controlled multiplex PCR. The authors processed their data as follows. The number of nucleated cells in each sample was estimated by amplification of reference gene primers within the assay. Sequence reads were collapsed and filtered to measure the absolute abundance of every unique TCRbeta CDR3 rearrangement. For each sample, productive Simpson clonality was calculated as the square root of Simpson's diversity index across productive rearrangements. This immuneACCESS table, as held by TCRdb, lists in-frame sequences with V and J called but not all clones. Of the missing ones, under half trace to an unresolved V gene in checked studies; the others have no known cause. Clone size and V and J calls were adopted from that table, with D and trimming inferred from the DNA. The sample contains 75,000 to 100,000 clones, approximately 86% of them found a single time. The ten most abundant clones make up around 27% of the sample.

The sequencing sample was made of peripheral blood. The sequence derives from an elderly woman with acute or convalescent COVID-19.

The CDR3 sequence is CASSLRQGPLTEAFF. The nucleotide sequence is TGTGCCAGCAGCCTAAGACAGGGGCCGTTAACTGAAGCTTTCTTT. The sequence is built from TRBV6-5 and TRBJ1-1; the junction holds 8 bases that match TRBD1. The CDR3, cysteine through phenylalanine, is 15 amino acids long. CDR3 DNA only is kept here, 45 bases in frame from base 1. Trimming accounts for 6 bases at V and 5 bases at J, while the number of junction bases matched to no gene is 11. CDR1 and CDR2, per the germline V gene, are MNHEY and SVGAGI.